The present T cell receptor (beta chain) was sequenced within a study of blood T cells in healthy people across ages. A second PCR, run for about 7 to 11 cycles, used a sample-barcoded 5' primer plus a J-beta primer mix. Using its own MiXCR run on the 5' RACE reads, TCRdb lists one record per CDR3 protein. The sample contains more than 1,400,000 distinct CDR3 sequences, around two fifths of which appear only once. CDR3 length equals 15 residues. Overall study results and limits: Roughly linear age-related decline in beta diversity appeared, significant by age roughly 40.

The table lists this clonotype with a few counts. Antigen specificity is unknown. The source of this sequence is a woman younger than 35 in good health. Sequences were obtained from blood. The chain combines TRBV21-1 with TRBJ1-6; the table's D call of TRBD1 was not tested on the DNA. TRBV21-1 is a pseudogene segment. CDR3 coding DNA: TGTGCCAGCAGCAAAGCGGACAGCAGTAATTCACCCCTCCACTTT. Translating gives CASSKADSSNSPLHF.